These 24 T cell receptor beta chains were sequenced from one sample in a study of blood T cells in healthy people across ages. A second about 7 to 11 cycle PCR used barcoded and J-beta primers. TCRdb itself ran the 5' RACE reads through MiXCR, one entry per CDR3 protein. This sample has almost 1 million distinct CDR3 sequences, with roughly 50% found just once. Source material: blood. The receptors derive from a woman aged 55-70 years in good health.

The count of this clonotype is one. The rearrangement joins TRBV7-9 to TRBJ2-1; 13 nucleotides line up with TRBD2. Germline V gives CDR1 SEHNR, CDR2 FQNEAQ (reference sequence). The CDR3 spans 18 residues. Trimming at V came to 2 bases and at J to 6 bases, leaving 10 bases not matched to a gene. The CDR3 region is CASSLFGLAGDGINEQFF. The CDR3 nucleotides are TGTGCCAGCAGCTTATTTGGACTAGCGGGAGACGGGATCAATGAGCAGTTCTTC.

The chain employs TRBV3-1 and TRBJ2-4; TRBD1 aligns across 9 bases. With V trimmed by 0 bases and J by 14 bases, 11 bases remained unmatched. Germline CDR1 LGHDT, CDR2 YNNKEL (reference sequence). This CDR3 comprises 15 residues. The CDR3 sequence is CASSQDGTGFSAKYF. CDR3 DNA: TGTGCCAGCAGCCAAGATGGGACAGGGTTTTCGGCGAAGTACTTC.

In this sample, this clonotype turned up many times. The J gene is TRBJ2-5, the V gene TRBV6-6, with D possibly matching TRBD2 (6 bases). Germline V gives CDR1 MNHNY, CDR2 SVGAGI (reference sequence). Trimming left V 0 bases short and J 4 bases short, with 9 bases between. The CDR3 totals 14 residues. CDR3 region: CASSYSGGTETQYF. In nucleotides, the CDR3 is TGTGCCAGCAGTTACTCTGGGGGGACAGAGACCCAGTACTTC.

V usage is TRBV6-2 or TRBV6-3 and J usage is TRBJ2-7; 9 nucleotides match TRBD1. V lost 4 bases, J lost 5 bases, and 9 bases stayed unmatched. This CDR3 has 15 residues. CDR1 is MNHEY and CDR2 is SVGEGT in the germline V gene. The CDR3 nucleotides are TGTGCCAGCAGTTCTCCCGGGACAGGGTATGACGAGCAGTACTTC. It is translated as CASSSPGTGYDEQYF.

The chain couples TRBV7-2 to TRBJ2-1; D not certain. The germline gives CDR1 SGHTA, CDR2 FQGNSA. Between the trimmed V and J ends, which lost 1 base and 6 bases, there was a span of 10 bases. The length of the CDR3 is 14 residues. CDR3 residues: CASSLDSPLNEQFF. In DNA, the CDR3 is TGTGCCAGCAGCTTAGACTCGCCTCTCAATGAGCAGTTCTTC.

The CDR3 nucleotides read TGTGCCAGCAGTTTTACCCCGGGGGCGAACACCGGGGAGCTGTTTTTT. Translated: CASSFTPGANTGELFF. The chain combines TRBV12-3 or TRBV12-4 with TRBJ2-2; D is possibly TRBD2 (6 bases). The CDR3 loop spans 16 amino acids. The V and J ends lost 3 bases and 0 bases respectively, with 11 bases between them.

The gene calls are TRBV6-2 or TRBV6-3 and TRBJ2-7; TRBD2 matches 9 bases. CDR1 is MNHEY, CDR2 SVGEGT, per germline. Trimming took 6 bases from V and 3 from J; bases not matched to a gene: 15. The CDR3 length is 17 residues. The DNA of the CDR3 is TGTGCCAGCAGACGCATACAGCGGGGACTAGCCTTCTACGAGCAGTACTTC. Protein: CASRRIQRGLAFYEQYF.

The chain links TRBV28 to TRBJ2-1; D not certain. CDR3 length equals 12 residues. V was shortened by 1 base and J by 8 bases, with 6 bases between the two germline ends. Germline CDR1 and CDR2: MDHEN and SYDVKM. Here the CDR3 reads CASSLSPDEQFF. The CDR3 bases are TGTGCCAGCAGTTTATCACCTGATGAGCAGTTCTTC.

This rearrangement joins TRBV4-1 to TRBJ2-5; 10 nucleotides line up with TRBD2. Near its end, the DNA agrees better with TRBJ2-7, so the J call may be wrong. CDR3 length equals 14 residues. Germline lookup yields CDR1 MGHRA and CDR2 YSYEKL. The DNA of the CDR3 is TGCGCCAGCAGCCAAAGGGGGACTAGCGACGAGCAGTACTTC. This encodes CASSQRGTSDEQYF.

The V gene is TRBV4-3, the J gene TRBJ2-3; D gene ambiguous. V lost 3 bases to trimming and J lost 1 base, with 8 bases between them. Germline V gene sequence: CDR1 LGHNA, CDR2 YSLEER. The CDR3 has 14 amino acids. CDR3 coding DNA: TGCGCCAGCAGCCAGGGGTTGCGCACAGATACGCAGTATTTT. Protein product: CASSQGLRTDTQYF.

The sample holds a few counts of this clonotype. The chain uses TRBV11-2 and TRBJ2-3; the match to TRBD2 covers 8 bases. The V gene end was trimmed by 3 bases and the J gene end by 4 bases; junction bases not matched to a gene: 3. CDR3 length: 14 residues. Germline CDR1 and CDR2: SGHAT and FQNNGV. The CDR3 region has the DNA TGTGCCAGCAGCTTGAACGGGAGGGCAGATACGCAGTATTTT. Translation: CASSLNGRADTQYF.

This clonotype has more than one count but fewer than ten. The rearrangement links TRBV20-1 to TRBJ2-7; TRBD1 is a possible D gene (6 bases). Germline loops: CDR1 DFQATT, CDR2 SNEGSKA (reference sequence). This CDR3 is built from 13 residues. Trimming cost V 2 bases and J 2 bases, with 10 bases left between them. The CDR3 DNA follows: TGCAGTGCTAGAAGGGACACAGCCTACGAGCAGTACTTC. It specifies CSARRDTAYEQYF.

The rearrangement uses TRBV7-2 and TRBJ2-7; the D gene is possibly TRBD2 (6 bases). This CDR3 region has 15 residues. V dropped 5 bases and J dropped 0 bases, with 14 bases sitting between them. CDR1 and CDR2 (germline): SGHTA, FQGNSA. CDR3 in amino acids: CASSVGLANSYEQYF. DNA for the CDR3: TGTGCCAGCAGCGTGGGACTCGCAAACTCCTACGAGCAGTACTTC.

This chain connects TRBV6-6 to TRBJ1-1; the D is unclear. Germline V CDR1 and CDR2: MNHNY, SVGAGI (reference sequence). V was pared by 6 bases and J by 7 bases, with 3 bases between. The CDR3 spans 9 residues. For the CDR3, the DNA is TGTGCCAGCAGGAGTGAAGCTTTCTTT. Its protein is CASRSEAFF.

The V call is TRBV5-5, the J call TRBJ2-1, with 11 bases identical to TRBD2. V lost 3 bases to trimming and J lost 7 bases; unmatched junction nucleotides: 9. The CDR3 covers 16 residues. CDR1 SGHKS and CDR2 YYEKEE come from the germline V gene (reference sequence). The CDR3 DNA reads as TGTGCCAGCAGCTCGGGACTAGCGGAGGGGAGGAATGAGCAGTTCTTC. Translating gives CASSSGLAEGRNEQFF.

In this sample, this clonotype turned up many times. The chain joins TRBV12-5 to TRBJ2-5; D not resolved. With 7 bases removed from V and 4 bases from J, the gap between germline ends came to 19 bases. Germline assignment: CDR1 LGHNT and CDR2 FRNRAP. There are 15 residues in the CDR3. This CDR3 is CASARDLGRGETQYF. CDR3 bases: TGTGCTAGTGCCCGAGATCTCGGAAGAGGAGAGACCCAGTACTTC.

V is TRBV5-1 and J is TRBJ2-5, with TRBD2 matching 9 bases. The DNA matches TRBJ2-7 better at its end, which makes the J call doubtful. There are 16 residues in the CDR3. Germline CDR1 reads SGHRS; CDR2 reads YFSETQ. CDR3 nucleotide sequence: TGCGCCAGCAGCAATTGGGGGAGCGGGAGGAGGTACGAGCAGTACTTC. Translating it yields CASSNWGSGRRYEQYF.

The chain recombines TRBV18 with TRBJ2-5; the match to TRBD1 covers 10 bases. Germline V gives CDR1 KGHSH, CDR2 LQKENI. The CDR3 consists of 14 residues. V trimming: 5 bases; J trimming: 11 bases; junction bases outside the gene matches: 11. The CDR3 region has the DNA TGTGCCAGCTCAGCAGGCGGGACAGGGGAAGAGCAGTACTTC. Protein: CASSAGGTGEEQYF.

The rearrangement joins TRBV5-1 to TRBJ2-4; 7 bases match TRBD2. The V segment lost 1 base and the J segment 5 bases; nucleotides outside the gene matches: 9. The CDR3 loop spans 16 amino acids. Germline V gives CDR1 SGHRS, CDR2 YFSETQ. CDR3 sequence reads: CASSLHTGGPQNIQYF. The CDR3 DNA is TGCGCCAGCAGCTTGCATACGGGAGGTCCCCAAAACATTCAGTACTTC.

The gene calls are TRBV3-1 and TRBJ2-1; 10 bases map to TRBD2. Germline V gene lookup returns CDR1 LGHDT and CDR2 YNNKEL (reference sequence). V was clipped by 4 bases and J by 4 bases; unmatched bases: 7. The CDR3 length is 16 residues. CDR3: CASSRIGLAAYNEQFF. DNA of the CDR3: TGTGCCAGCAGCCGCATCGGACTAGCGGCTTACAATGAGCAGTTCTTC.

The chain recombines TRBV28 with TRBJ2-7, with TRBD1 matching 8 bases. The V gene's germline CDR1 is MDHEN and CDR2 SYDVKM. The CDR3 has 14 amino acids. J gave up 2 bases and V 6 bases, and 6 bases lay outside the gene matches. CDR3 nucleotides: TGTGCCAGCAGACGAGGGGGACAGGCCTACGAGCAGTACTTC. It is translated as CASRRGGQAYEQYF.

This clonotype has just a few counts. The CDR3 loop is CASSLANSNYGYTF. Written as DNA, the CDR3 is TGTGCCAGCAGCTTAGCCAATTCGAACTATGGCTACACCTTC. The chain links TRBV7-2 to TRBJ1-2, with D hard to call. Germline V gene sequence: CDR1 SGHTA, CDR2 FQGNSA. Trimming pared 0 bases from V and 2 bases from J, leaving 7 bases between. The CDR3 totals 14 residues.

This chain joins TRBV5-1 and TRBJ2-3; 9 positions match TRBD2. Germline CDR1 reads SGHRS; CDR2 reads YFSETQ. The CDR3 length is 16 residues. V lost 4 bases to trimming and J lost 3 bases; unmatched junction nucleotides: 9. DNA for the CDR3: TGCGCCAGCAGCGAGTTAGCGGGAGTGAGAACAGATACGCAGTATTTT. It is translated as CASSELAGVRTDTQYF.

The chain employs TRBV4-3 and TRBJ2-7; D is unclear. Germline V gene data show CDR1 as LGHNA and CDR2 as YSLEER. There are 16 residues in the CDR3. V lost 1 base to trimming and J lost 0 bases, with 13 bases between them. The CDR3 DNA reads TGCGCCAGCAGCCAAGTTACGGGCTCCAGCTCCTACGAGCAGTACTTC. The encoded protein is CASSQVTGSSSYEQYF.